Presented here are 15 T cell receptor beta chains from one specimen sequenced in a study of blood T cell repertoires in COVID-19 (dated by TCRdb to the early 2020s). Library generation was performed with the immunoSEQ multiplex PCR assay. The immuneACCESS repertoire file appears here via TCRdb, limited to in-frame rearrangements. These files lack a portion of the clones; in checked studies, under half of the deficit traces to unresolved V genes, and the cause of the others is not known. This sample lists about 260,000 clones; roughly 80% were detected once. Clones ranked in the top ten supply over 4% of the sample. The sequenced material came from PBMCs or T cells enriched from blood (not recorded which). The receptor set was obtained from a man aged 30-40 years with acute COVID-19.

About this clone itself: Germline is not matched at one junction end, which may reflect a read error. CDR3: CASSTPIAGSGITYNEQFF. The CDR3 bases are TGTGCCAGCAGTACCCCGATCGCGGGAAGCGGGATAACCTACAATGAGCAGTTCTTC. This chain links TRBV5-1 with TRBJ2-1; 7 bases map to TRBD2. The CDR3 length is 19 residues. Germline-derived CDR1 and CDR2 are SGHRS and YFSETQ.

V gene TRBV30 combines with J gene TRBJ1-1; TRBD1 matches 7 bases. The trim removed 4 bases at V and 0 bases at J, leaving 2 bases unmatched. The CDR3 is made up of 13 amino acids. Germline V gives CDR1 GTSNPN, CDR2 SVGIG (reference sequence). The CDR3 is CAWMGQLNTEAFF. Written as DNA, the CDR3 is TGTGCCTGGATGGGACAGCTGAACACTGAAGCTTTCTTT. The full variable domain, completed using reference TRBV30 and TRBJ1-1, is SQTIHQWPATLVQPVGSPLSLECTVEGTSNPNLYWYRQAAGRGLQLLFYSVGIGQISSEVPQNLSASRPQDRQFILSSKKLLLSDSGFYLCAWMGQLNTEAFFGQGTRLTVV.

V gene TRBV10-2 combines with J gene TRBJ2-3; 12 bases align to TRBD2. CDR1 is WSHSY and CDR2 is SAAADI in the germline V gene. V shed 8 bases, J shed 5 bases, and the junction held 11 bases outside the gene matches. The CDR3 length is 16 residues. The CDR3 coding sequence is TGCGCCAGCTCCGACCGGACTAGCGGGGTATTAGATACGCAGTATTTT. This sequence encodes CASSDRTSGVLDTQYF.

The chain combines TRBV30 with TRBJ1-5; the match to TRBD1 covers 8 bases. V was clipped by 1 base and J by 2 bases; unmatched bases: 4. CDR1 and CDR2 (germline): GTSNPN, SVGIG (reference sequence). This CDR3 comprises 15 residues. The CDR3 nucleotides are TGTGCCTGGAGTGCGACAGGGGTTGGCAATCAGCCCCAGCATTTT. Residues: CAWSATGVGNQPQHF.

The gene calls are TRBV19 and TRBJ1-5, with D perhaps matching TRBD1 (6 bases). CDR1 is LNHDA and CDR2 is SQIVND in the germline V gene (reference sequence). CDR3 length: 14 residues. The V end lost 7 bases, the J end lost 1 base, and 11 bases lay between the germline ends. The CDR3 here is CASNPGQSNQPQHF. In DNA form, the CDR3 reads TGTGCCAGTAACCCCGGACAGAGCAATCAGCCCCAGCATTTT.

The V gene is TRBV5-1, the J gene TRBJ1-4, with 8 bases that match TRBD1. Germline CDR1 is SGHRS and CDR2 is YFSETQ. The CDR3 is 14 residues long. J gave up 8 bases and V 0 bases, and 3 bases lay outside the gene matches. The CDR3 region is CASSLGTGREKLFF. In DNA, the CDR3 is TGCGCCAGCAGCTTGGGGACAGGGCGAGAAAAACTGTTTTTT.

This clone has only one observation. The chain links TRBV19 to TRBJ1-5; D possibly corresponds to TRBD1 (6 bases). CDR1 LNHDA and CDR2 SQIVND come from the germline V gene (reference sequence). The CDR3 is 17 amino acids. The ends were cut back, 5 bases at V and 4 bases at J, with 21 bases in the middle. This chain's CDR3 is CASSPVGGPIPNQPQHF. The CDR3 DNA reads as TGTGCCAGTAGTCCCGTTGGGGGCCCTATACCAAATCAGCCCCAGCATTTT.

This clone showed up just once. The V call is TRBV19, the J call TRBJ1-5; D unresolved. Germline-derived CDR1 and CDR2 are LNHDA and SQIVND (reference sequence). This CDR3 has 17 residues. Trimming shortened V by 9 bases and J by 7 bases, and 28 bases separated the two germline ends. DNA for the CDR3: TGTGCCAGCACCTCACGGGATCTTTCTTCAGAAAGGCAGCCCCAGCATTTT. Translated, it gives CASTSRDLSSERQPQHF.

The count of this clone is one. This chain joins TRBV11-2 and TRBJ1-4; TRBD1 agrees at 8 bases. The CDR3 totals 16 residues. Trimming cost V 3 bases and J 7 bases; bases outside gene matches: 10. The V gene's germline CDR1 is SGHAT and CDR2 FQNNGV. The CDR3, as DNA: TGTGCCAGCAGCTTGGGCCCCGACAGGGGAGGTGAAAAACTGTTTTTT. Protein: CASSLGPDRGGEKLFF.

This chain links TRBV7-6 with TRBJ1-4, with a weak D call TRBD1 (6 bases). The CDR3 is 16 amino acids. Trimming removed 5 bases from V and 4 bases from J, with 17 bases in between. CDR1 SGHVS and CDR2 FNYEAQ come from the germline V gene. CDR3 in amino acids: CASSPAGQTNNEKLFF. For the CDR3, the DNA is TGTGCCAGCAGCCCGGCCGGACAGACGAATAATGAAAAACTGTTTTTT.

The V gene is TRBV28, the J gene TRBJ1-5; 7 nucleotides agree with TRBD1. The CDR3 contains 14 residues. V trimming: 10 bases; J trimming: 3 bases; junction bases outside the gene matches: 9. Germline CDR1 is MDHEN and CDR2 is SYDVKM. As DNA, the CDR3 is TGTGCCATCCAAGGACAGGCGATCAATCAGCCCCAGCATTTT. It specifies CAIQGQAINQPQHF.

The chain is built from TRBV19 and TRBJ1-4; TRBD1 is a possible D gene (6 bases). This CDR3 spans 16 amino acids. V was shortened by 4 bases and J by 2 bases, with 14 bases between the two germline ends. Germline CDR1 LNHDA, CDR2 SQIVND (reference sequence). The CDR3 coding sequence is TGTGCCAGTAGTACGTACGGAACAGGGACTAATGAAAAACTGTTTTTT. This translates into CASSTYGTGTNEKLFF.

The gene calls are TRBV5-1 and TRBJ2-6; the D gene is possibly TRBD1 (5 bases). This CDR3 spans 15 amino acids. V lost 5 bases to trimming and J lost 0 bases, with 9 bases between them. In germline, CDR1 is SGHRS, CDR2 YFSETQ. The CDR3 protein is CASRGQLSGANVLTF. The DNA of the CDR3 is TGCGCCAGCAGGGGGCAGCTCTCTGGGGCCAACGTCCTGACTTTC.

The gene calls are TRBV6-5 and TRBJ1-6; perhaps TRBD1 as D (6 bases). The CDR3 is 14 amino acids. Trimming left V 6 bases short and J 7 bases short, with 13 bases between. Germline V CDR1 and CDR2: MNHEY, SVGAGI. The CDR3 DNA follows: TGTGCCAGCAGACAGGGTCTGGGGAATTCACCCCTCCACTTT. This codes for CASRQGLGNSPLHF.

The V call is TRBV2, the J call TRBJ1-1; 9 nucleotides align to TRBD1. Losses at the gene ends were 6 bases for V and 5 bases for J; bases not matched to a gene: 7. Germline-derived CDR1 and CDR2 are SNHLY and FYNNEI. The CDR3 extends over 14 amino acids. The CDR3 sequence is CASSDTGGRTEAFF. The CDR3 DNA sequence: TGTGCCAGCAGCGATACAGGGGGCAGAACTGAAGCTTTCTTT.